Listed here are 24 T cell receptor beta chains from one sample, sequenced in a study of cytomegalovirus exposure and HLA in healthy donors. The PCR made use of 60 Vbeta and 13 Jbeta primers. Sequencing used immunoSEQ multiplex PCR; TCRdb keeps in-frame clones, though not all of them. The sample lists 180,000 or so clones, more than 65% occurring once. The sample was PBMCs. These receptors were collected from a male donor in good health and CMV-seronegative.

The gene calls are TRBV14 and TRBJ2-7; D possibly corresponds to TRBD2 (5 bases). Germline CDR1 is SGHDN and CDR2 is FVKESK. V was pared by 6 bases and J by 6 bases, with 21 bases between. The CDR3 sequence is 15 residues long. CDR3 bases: TGTGCCAGCAGTCAAAATGCGGGTATCAGTGGCGAGCAGTACTTC. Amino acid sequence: CASSQNAGISGEQYF.

CDR3 in amino acids: CASSYSGTGALNQPQHF. The CDR3 DNA sequence: TGTGCCAGCAGTTACTCCGGGACAGGGGCTCTCAATCAGCCCCAGCATTTT. This chain connects TRBV27 to TRBJ1-5; 10 nucleotides line up with TRBD1. The junction had 9 bases not matched to a gene; V was cut back by 4 bases and J by 3 bases. Germline lookup yields CDR1 MNHEY and CDR2 SMNVEV (reference sequence). This CDR3 contains 17 residues.

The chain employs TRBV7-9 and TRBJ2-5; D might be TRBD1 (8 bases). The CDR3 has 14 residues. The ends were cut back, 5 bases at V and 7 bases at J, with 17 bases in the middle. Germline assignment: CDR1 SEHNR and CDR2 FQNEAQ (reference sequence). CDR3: CASSPGQGGGTQYF. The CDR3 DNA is TGTGCCAGCAGCCCTGGACAGGGAGGGGGGACCCAGTACTTC.

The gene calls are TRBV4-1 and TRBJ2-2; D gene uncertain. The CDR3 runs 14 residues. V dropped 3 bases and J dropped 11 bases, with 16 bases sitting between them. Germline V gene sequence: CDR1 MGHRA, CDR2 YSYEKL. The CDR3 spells CASSQKSTERELFF. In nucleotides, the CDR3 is TGCGCCAGCAGCCAGAAATCGACTGAGCGTGAGCTGTTTTTT.

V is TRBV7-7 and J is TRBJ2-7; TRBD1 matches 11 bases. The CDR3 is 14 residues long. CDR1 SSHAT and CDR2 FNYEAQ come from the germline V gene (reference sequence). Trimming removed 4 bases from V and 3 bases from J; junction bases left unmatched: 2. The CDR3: CASSSGTGGYEQYF. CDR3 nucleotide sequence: TGTGCCAGCAGCTCCGGGACAGGGGGCTACGAGCAGTACTTC.

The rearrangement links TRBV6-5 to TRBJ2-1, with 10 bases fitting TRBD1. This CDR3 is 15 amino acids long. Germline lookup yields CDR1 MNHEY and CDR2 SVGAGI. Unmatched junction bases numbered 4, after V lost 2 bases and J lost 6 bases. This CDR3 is CASSYRGQGTNEQFF. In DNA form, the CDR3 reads TGTGCCAGCAGTTACCGGGGACAGGGGACCAATGAGCAGTTCTTC.

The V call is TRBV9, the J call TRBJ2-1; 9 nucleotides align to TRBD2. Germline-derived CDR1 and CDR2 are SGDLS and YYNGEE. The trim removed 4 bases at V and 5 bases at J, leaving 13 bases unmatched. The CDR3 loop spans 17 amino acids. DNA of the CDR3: TGTGCCAGCAGCTTCCATCCCGGGACTAGCCCCAACAATGAGCAGTTCTTC. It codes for CASSFHPGTSPNNEQFF.

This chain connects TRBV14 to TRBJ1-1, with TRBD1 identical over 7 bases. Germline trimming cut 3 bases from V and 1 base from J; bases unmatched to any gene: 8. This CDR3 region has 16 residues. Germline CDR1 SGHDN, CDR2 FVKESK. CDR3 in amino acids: CASSHWGRGSNTEAFF. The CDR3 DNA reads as TGTGCCAGCAGCCATTGGGGCAGGGGGTCGAACACTGAAGCTTTCTTT.

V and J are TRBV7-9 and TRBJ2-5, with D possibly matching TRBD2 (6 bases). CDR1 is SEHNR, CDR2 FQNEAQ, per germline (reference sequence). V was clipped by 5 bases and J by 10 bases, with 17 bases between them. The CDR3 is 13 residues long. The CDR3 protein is CASSAGTPPGQYF. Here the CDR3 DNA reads TGTGCCAGCAGCGCCGGGACTCCCCCGGGCCAGTACTTC.

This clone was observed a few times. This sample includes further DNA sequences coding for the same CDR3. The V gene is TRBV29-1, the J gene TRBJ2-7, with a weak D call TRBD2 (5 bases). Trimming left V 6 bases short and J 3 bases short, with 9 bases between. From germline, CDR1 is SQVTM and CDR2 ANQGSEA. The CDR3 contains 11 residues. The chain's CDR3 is CSVAGSYEQYF. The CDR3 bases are TGCAGCGTAGCTGGGAGCTACGAGCAGTACTTC.

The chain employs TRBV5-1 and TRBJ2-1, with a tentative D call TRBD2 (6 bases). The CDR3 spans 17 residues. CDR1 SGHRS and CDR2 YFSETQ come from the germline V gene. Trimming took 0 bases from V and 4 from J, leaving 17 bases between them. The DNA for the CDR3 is TGCGCCAGCAGCTTGGAATGGCGCGGGAATTCATACAATGAGCAGTTCTTC. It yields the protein CASSLEWRGNSYNEQFF.

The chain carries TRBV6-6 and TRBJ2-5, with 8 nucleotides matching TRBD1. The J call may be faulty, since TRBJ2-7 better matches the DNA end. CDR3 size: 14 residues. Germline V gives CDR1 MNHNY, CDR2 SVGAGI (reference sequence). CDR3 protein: CASSQGATSYEQYF. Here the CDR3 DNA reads TGTGCCAGCAGCCAGGGGGCTACATCCTACGAGCAGTACTTC.

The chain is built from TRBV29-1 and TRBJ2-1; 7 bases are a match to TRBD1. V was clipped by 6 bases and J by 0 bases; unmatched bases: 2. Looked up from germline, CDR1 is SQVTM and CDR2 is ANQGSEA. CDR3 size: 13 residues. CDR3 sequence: CSVGTVSYNEQFF. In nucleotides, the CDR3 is TGCAGCGTGGGGACAGTCTCCTACAATGAGCAGTTCTTC.

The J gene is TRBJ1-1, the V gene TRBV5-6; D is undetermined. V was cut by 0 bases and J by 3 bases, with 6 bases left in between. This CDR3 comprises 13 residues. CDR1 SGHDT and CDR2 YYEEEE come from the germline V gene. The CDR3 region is CASSLARYTEAFF. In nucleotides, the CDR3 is TGTGCCAGCAGCTTGGCCAGATACACTGAAGCTTTCTTT.

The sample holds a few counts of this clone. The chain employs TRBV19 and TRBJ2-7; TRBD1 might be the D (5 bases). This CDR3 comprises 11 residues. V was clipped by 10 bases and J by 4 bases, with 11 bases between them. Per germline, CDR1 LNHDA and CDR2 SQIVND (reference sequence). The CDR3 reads CATTDSYEQYF. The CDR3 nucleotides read TGTGCCACCACAGACAGTTACGAGCAGTACTTC.

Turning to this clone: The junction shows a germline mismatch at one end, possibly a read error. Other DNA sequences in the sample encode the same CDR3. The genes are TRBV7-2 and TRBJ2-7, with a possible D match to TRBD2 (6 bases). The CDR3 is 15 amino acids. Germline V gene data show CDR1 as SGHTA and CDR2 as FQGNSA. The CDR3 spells CASSLARGGAYEQYF. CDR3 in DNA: TGCGCCAGCAGCTTAGCGCGAGGAGGGGCCTACGAGCAGTACTTC.

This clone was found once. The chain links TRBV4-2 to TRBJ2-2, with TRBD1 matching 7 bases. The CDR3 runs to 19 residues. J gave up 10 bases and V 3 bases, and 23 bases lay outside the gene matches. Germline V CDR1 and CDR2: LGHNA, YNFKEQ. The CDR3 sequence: CASSHDRDSKFHGAMELFF. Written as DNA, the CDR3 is TGTGCCAGCAGCCACGACCGGGACAGTAAGTTTCATGGCGCGATGGAGCTGTTTTTT.

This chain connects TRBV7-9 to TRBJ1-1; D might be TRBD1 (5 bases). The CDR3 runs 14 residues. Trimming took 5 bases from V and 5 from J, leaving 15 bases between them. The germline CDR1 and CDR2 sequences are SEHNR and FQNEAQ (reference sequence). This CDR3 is CASSPGTGGTEAFF. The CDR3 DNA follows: TGTGCCAGCAGCCCCGGGACCGGGGGTACTGAAGCTTTCTTT.

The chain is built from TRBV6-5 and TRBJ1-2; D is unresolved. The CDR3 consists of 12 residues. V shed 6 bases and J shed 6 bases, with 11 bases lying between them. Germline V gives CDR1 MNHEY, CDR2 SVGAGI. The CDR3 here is CASSRGRDGYTF. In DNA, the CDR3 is TGTGCCAGCAGCCGAGGGAGGGATGGCTACACCTTC.

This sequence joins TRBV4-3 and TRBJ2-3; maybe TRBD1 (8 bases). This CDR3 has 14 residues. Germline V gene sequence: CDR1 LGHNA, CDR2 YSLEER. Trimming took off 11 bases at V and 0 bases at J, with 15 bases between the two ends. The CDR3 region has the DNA TGCGCCTCACAGGGGGGGGCCAGCACAGATACGCAGTATTTT. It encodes CASQGGASTDTQYF.

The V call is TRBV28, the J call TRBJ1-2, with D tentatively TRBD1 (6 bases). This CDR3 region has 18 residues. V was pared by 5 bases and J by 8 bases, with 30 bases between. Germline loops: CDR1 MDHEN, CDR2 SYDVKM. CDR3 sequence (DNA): TGTGCCAGCAGTCCCACGACAGGCCGACCTGCCCGGGGTGAGGGCTACACCTTC. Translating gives CASSPTTGRPARGEGYTF.

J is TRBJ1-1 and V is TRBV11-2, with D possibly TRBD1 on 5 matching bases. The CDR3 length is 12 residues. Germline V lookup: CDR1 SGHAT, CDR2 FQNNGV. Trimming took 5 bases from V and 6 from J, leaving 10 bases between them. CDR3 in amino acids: CASSEGRPEAFF. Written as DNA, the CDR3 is TGTGCCAGCAGCGAGGGGAGGCCTGAAGCTTTCTTT. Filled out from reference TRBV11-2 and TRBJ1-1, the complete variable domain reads EAGVAQSPRYKIIEKRQSVAFWCNPISGHATLYWYQQILGQGPKLLIQFQNNGVVDDSQLPKDRFSAERLKGVDSTLKIQPAKLEDSAVYLCASSEGRPEAFFGQGTRLTVV.

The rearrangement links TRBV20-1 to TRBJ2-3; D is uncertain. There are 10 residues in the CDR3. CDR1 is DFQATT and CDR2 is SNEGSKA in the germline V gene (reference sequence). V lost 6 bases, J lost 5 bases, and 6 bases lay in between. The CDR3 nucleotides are TGCAGTGCCAGGATAGATACGCAGTATTTT. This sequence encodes CSARIDTQYF.

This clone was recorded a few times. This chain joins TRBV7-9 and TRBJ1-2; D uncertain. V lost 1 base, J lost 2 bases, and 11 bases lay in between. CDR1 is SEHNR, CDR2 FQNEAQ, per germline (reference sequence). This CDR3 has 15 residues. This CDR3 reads CASSLDRTSNYGYTF. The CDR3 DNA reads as TGTGCCAGCAGCTTAGATCGAACATCCAACTATGGCTACACCTTC.